Listed here are 7 T cell receptor beta chains from one sample, sequenced in a study of shared clonotypes between healthy human individuals. Here immunoSEQ multiplex PCR was the method, and the copy in TCRdb shows in-frame clones only, minus some. The data contain approximately 1,500,000 clones, 95% to 99% of them singletons. Sample: naive CD4+ T cells sorted from blood. Regarding subset: CD45RA+ positively selected. These TCRs come from a young man in good health.

This clone was picked up one time. The chain employs TRBV5-1 and TRBJ1-3, with TRBD1 matching over 8 bases. Germline lookup yields CDR1 SGHRS and CDR2 YFSETQ. V shed 3 bases, J shed 4 bases, and the junction held 12 bases outside the gene matches. The CDR3 totals 17 residues. CDR3 coding DNA: TGCGCCAGCAGCTGGGACAGGCCCGGGTCGCTAGGAAACACCATATATTTT. Translating it yields CASSWDRPGSLGNTIYF.

The V gene is TRBV5-4, the J gene TRBJ1-5; 11 bases fit TRBD1. The CDR3 has 14 amino acids. Germline CDR1 SGHNT, CDR2 YYREEE (reference sequence). The V and J ends lost 5 bases and 8 bases, in that order; junction bases with no gene match: 6. CDR3 loop: CASSLDRGREPQHF. Written as DNA, the CDR3 is TGTGCCAGCAGTCTGGACAGGGGGCGGGAGCCCCAGCATTTT.

The chain links TRBV18 to TRBJ2-7; tentative D call: TRBD1 (5 bases). The length of the CDR3 is 16 residues. Deletions cut 6 bases from V and 0 bases from J, with 18 bases between. The germline V gene has CDR1 KGHSH and CDR2 LQKENI. DNA for the CDR3: TGTGCCAGCTCTCGTAATCAGGGTCAAAGCTCCTACGAGCAGTACTTC. Translation gives CASSRNQGQSSYEQYF.

This clone has a single count. The gene calls are TRBV4-2 and TRBJ2-7, with 7 bases identical to TRBD1. Germline CDR1 is LGHNA and CDR2 is YNFKEQ. V dropped 5 bases and J dropped 4; count of bases not matched to a gene: 8. The CDR3 contains 14 residues. The CDR3 is CASSSRQGGYEQYF. The CDR3, as DNA: TGTGCCAGCAGCTCGCGACAGGGCGGGTACGAGCAGTACTTC.

CDR3 sequence reads: CASISGGRQGAVEQFF. CDR3 DNA: TGTGCCAGCATTTCGGGAGGGAGACAGGGGGCTGTTGAGCAGTTCTTC. The J gene is TRBJ2-1, the V gene TRBV6-6; 10 nucleotides agree with TRBD1. V lost 7 bases and J lost 9; bases outside the gene matches: 15. Germline values: CDR1 MNHNY, CDR2 SVGAGI (reference sequence). This CDR3 has 16 amino acids.

As regards this clone: Other DNA sequences in the sample encode the same CDR3. This chain joins TRBV19 and TRBJ1-3; no reliable D call. The germline V and J ends were trimmed by 6 bases and 4 bases, with 13 bases remaining between them. Germline assignment: CDR1 LNHDA and CDR2 SQIVND (reference sequence). This CDR3 is 14 amino acids long. The CDR3, as DNA: TGTGCCAGTAGAAGAGGGCTCGGAGGAAACACCATATATTTT. Its protein product is CASRRGLGGNTIYF.

The J gene is TRBJ1-3, the V gene TRBV9; 8 bases are shared with TRBD1. The CDR3 is 16 residues long. The junction had 10 bases not matched to a gene; V was cut back by 4 bases and J by 4 bases. Germline V CDR1 and CDR2: SGDLS, YYNGEE. DNA of the CDR3: TGTGCCAGCAGCTTTTCCCAGGGGGCGCCCGGAAACACCATATATTTT. Its translation is CASSFSQGAPGNTIYF.